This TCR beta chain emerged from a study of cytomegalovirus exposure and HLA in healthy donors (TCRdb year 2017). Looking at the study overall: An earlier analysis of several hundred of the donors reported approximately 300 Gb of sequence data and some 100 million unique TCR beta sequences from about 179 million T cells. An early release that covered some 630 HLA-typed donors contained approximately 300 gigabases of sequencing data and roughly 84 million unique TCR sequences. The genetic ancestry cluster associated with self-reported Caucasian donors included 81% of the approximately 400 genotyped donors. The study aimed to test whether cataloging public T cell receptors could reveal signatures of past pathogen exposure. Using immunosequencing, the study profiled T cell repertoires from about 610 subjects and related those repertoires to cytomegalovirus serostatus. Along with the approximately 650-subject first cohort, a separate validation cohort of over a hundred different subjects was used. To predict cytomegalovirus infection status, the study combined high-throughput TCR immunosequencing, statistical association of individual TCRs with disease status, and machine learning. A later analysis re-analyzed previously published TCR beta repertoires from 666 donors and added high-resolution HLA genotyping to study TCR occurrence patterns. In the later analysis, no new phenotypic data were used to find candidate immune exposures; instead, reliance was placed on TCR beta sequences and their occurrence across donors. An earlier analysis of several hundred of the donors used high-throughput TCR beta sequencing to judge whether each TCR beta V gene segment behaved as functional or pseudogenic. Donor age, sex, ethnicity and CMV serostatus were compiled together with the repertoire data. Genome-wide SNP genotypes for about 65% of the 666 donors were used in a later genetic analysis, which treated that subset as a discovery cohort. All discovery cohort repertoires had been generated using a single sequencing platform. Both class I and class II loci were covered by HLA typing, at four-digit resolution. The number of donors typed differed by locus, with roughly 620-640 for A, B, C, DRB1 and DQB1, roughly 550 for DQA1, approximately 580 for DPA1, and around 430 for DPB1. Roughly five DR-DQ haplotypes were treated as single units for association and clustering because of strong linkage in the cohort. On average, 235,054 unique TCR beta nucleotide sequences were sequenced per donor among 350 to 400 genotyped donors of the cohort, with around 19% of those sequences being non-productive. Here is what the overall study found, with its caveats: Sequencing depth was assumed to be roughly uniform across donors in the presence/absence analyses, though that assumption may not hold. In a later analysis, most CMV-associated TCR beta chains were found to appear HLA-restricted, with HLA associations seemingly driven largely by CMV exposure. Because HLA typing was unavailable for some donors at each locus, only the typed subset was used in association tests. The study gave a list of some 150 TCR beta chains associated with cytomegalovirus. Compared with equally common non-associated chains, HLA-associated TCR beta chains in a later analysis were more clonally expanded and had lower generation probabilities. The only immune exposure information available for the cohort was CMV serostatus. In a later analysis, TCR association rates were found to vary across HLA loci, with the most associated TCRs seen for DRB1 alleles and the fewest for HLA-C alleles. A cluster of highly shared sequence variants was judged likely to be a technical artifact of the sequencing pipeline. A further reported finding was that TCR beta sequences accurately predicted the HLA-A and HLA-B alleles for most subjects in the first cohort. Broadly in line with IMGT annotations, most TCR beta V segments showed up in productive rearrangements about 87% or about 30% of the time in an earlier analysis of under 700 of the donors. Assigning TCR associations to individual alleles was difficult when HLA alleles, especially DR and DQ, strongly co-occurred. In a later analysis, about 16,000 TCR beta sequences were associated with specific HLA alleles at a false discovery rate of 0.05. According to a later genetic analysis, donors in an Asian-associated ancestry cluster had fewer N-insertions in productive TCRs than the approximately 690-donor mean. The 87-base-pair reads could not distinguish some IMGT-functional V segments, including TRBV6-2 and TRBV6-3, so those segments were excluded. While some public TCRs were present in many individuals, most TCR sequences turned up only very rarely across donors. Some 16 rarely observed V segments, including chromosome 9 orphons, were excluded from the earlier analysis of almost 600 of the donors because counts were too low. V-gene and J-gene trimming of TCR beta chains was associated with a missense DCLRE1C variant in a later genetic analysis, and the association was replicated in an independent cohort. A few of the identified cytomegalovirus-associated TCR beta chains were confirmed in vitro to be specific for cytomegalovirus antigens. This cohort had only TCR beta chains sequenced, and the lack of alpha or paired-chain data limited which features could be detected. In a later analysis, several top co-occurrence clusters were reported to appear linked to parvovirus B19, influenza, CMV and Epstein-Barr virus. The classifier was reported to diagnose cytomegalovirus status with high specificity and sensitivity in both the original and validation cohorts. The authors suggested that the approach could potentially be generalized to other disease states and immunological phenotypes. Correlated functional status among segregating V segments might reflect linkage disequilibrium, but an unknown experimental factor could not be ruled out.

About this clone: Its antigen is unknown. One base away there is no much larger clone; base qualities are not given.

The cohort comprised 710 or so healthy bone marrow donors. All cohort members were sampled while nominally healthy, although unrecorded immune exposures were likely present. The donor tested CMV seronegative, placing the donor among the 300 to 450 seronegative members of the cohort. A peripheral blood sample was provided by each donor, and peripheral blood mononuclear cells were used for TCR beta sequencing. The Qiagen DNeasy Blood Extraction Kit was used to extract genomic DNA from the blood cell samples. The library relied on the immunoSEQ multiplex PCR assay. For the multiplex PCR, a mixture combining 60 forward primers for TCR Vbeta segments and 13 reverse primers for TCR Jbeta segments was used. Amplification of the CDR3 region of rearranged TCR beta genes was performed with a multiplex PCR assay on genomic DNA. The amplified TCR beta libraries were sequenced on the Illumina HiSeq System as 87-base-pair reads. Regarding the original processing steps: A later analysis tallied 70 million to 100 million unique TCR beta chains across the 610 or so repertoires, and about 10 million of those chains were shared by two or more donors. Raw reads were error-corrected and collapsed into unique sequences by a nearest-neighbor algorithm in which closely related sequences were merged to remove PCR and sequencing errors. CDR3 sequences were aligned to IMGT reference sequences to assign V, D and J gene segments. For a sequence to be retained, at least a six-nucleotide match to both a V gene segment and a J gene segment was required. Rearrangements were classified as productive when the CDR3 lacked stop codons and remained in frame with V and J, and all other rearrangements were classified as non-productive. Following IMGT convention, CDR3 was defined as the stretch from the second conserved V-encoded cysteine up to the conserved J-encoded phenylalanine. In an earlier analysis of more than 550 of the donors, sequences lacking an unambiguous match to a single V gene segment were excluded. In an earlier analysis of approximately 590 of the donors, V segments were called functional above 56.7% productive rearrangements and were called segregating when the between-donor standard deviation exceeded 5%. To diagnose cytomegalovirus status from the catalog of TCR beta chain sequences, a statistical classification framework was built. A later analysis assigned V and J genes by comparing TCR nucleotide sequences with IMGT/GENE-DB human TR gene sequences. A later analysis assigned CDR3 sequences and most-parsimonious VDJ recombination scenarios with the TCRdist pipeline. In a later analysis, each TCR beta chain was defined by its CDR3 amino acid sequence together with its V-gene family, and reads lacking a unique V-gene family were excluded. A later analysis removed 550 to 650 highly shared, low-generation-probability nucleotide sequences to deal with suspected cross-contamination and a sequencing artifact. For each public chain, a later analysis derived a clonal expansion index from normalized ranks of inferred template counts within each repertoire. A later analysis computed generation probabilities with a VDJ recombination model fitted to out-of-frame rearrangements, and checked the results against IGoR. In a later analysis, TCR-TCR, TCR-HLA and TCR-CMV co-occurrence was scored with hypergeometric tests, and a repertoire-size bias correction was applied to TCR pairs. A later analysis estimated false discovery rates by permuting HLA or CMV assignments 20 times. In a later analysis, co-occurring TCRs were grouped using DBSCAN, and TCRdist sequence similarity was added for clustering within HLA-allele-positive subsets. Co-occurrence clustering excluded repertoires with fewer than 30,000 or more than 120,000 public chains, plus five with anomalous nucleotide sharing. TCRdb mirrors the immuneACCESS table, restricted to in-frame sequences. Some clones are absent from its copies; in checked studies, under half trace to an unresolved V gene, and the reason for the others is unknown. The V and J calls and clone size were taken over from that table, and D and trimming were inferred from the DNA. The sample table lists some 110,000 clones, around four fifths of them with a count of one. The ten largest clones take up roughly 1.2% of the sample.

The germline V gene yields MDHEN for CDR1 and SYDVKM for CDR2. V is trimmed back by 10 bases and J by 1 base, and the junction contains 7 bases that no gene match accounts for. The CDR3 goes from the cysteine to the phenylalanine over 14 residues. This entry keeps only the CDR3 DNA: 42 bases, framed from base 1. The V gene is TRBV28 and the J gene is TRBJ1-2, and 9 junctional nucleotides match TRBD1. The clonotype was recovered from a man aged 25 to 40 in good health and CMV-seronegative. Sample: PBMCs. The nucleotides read TGTGCCAACCGTCCGGGACAGGGTAACTATGGCTACACCTTC. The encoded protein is CANRPGQGNYGYTF.